Below, 6 T cell receptor beta chains from the same sample are listed, as sequenced in a study of regulatory T cells in long-lasting Graves disease (dated by TCRdb to the early 2020s). Read against the paper, the sample's time point label means: newly diagnosed GD, antithyroid drugs for less than 3 months. For both TCR sequencing and RNA sequencing, RNA was extracted from PBMCs in TRIzol. The library relied on multiplex PCR. Sequenced using an Illumina HiSeq 4000. CDR3 regions were amplified by Arm-PCR with iRepertoire HTBI primers to construct TCR beta libraries. The public sequencing data were trimmed at Q25 with fastp and processed into clonotypes with MiXCR by TCRdb, which kept only in-frame beta chains. CDR3 protein sequences are deduplicated, and each keeps its most common genes and DNA. The sample table contains roughly 380,000 distinct CDR3 sequences; only one count was recorded for 15% of them. The ten largest clones add up to about 20% of the sample.

The specimen was peripheral blood mononuclear cells (PBMCs), collected at new diagnosis, from a patient treated with antithyroid drugs. The receptors come from a female donor with Graves disease.

The chain recombines TRBV7-9 with TRBJ2-3, with D uncertain. V shed 7 bases and J shed 2 bases, with 16 bases lying between them. The CDR3 is 15 amino acids. CDR1 is SEHNR and CDR2 is FQNEAQ in the germline V gene (reference sequence). CDR3 sequence reads: CASNPTNTFTDTQYF. The CDR3 nucleotides are TGTGCCAGCAATCCCACGAATACATTCACAGATACGCAGTATTTT.

Many counts were recorded for this clonotype. This chain joins TRBV4-1 and TRBJ2-1, with D maybe TRBD2 (6 bases). Germline-derived CDR1 and CDR2 are MGHRA and YSYEKL. Trimming took off 6 bases at V and 8 bases at J, with 14 bases between the two ends. CDR3 size: 13 residues. The CDR3 reads CASSPRTSYEQFF. CDR3 in DNA: TGCGCCAGCAGTCCACGTACTAGCTATGAGCAGTTCTTC.

In its sample, this clonotype was seen many times. The chain recombines TRBV20-1 with TRBJ2-3; 9 nucleotides match TRBD2. The CDR3 has 14 residues. With V trimmed by 2 bases and J by 2 bases, 2 bases remained unmatched. Per the germline V gene, CDR1 is DFQATT and CDR2 is SNEGSKA (reference sequence). The CDR3 protein is CSARLAGNTDTQYF. The CDR3, as DNA: TGCAGTGCTAGACTAGCGGGAAACACAGATACGCAGTATTTT.

This clonotype was picked up many times. This chain joins TRBV27 and TRBJ2-3; 16 bases line up with TRBD2. The germline gives CDR1 MNHEY, CDR2 SMNVEV (reference sequence). The CDR3 is 18 amino acids. Germline trimming cut 7 bases from V and 4 bases from J; bases unmatched to any gene: 11. The DNA for the CDR3 is TGTGCCAGCACGGGACTAGCGGGGGGGCCGAGATACCCAGATACGCAGTATTTT. It yields the protein CASTGLAGGPRYPDTQYF.

This clonotype appeared many times. The chain employs TRBV7-3 and TRBJ2-3, with a weak D call TRBD2 (5 bases). The length of the CDR3 is 12 residues. With 6 bases removed from V and 1 base from J, the gap between germline ends came to 5 bases. Germline values: CDR1 SGHTA, CDR2 FQGTGA. The CDR3 sequence is CASSSGTDTQYF. The DNA of the CDR3 is TGTGCCAGCAGTAGCGGCACAGATACGCAGTATTTT.

This clonotype was observed at least ten times. The rearrangement uses TRBV28 and TRBJ1-5; 7 nucleotides align to TRBD1. The CDR3 has 18 residues. Trimming at V came to 4 bases and at J to 0 bases, leaving 12 bases not matched to a gene. Germline V gene lookup returns CDR1 MDHEN and CDR2 SYDVKM. This chain's CDR3 is CASSSPGTEYYSNQPQHF. The CDR3 DNA reads TGTGCCAGCAGTTCCCCGGGGACAGAGTACTATAGCAATCAGCCCCAGCATTTT.